A selection of T cell receptor beta chains follows, all from one sample in a study of cytomegalovirus exposure and HLA in healthy donors. Data came from immunoSEQ multiplex PCR; TCRdb stores just in-frame clones and leaves some out. There are 150,000 to 200,000 clones in the sample; 70% to 80% occur only once, and less than 0.9% lies in the top ten. The sample comprised PBMCs. These receptors all come from a female donor in good health and CMV-seronegative. Each CDR3 is given with its conserved first and last residue. The D gene is left open where the match is weak. Size is omitted from some rows. Given values are once, few, many or a class for expanded clones.

j_call d_call clone_size cdr3_length v_call cdr3_nt cdr3_aa
TRBJ2-3 - once 16 TRBV27 TGTGCCAGCAGTCCTGGGACACAACTAAGCACAGATACGCAGTATTTT CASSPGTQLSTDTQYF
TRBJ1-5 - - 14 TRBV5-5 TGTGCCAGCAGCTTGCAGTACGGGGATCAGCCCCAGCATTTT CASSLQYGDQPQHF
TRBJ1-5 - - 16 TRBV11-2 TGTGCCAGCAGCTTAGAGGGTGGGGGGTACAATCAGCCCCAGCATTTT CASSLEGGGYNQPQHF
TRBJ1-5 - few 15 TRBV5-6 TGTGCCAGCAGCTTGGGTGGTTTCGGTAATCAGCCCCAGCATTTT CASSLGGFGNQPQHF
TRBJ2-7 TRBD2 few 14 TRBV18 TGTGCCAGCTCACCTAGCGGGAGCTCCTACGAGCAGTACTTC CASSPSGSSYEQYF
TRBJ2-1 - - 13 TRBV4-1 TGCGCCAGCAGCCAAGATCGCCAGGATGAGCAGTTCTTC CASSQDRQDEQFF
TRBJ2-6 TRBD2 - 16 TRBV7-2 TGTGCCAGCAGCTCGATGCGGGGGAGTGGGGCCAACGTCCTGACTTTC CASSSMRGSGANVLTF
TRBJ2-4 TRBD2 few 12 TRBV7-2 TGTGCCAGCAGCTTAGCAGGGACTAGAGAAGAGTTC CASSLAGTREEF
TRBJ1-3 - - 11 TRBV19 TGTGCCAGTCCTGCTGGAAACACCATATATTTT CASPAGNTIYF
TRBJ2-5 TRBD2 - 15 TRBV7-8 TGTGCCAGCACCCCAGGACTAGCGGGACAAGAGACCCAGTACTTC CASTPGLAGQETQYF
TRBJ2-5 - few 12 TRBV2 TGTGCCAGGGAAGCGGGCGGTGGGGCCCAGTACTTC CAREAGGGAQYF
TRBJ2-5 - - 12 TRBV7-2 TGTGCCAGCAGCTTATCTCTCCAGACCCAGTACTTC CASSLSLQTQYF
TRBJ2-6 TRBD1 - 19 TRBV2 TGTGCCAGCAGTTATATCCCGGGACAGGGTCTCTCTGGGGCCAACGGCCTGACTTTC CASSYIPGQGLSGANGLTF
TRBJ2-5 - - 13 TRBV11-1 TGTGCCAGCAGCTGGGGCAGGTGGGAGACCCAGTACTTC CASSWGRWETQYF
TRBJ1-5 - few 15 TRBV19 TGTGCCAGTAGTATGACCAGGGGTAGCAATCAGCCCCAGCATTTT CASSMTRGSNQPQHF
TRBJ2-7 - - 14 TRBV2 TGTGCCAGCTACCGGAACCAGGGCAGGCACGAGCAGTACTTC CASYRNQGRHEQYF
TRBJ2-3 - few 12 TRBV5-1 TGCGCCAGCAGCTCCATGTCAGATACGCAGTATTTT CASSSMSDTQYF
TRBJ1-5 TRBD1 - 19 TRBV15 TGTGCCACCAGCAGAGATTTTTTAGGGGGCCTGTATAGCAATCAGCCCCAGCATTTT CATSRDFLGGLYSNQPQHF
TRBJ2-7 - - 15 TRBV5-1 TGCGCCAGCAGCTTCAAGAGGGCAAACTTTGGCGAGCAGTACTTC CASSFKRANFGEQYF
TRBJ2-2 - - 12 TRBV30 TGTGCCTGGAGTATAAACACCGGGGAGCTGTTTTTT CAWSINTGELFF
TRBJ1-2 TRBD1 - 14 TRBV5-4 TGTGCCAGCTCCGGACAGGGGGCTGACTATGGCTACACCTTC CASSGQGADYGYTF
TRBJ2-3 - - 12 TRBV28 TGTGCCAGTTCCCCCAGGGGCAGGACGCAGTATTTT CASSPRGRTQYF
TRBJ2-3 TRBD2 - 17 TRBV27 TGTGCCAGCAGTTTTTTAGGGACTAGCGGGGGCCCAGATACGCAGTATTTT CASSFLGTSGGPDTQYF
TRBJ2-7 - - 14 TRBV9 TGTGCCAGCTCGAACGGGGGTATCACCTACGAGCAGTACTTC CASSNGGITYEQYF
TRBJ1-5 TRBD1 - 18 TRBV19 TGTGCCAGTAGTAGACGGCTGAAGGACAGGGGTAGCAATCAGCCCCAGCATTTT CASSRRLKDRGSNQPQHF
TRBJ1-5 - - 13 TRBV6-5 TGTGCCAGCAGTTACTTTGAGGATCAGCCCCAGCATTTT CASSYFEDQPQHF
TRBJ2-3 - - 13 TRBV12-5 TGTGCTAGTGGTTCCCCGAGCACAGATACGCAGTATTTT CASGSPSTDTQYF
TRBJ2-7 TRBD2 - 15 TRBV19 TGTGCCAGTCGAGGCGGGACTAGCGCTTCCTACGAGCAGTACTTC CASRGGTSASYEQYF
TRBJ1-4 - - 15 TRBV7-2 TGTGCCAGCAGCGATCCTACAGGGCCTTGGGAAAAACTGTTTTTT CASSDPTGPWEKLFF
TRBJ1-6 TRBD1 once 15 TRBV5-1 TGCGCCAGCAGGCGGGGACAGGGGGATGTTTCACCCCTCCACTTT CASRRGQGDVSPLHF
TRBJ1-5 TRBD1 - 14 TRBV19 TGTGCCAGTAGTATGCGGGACAGGGATCAGCCCCAGCATTTT CASSMRDRDQPQHF
TRBJ1-1 TRBD1 - 14 TRBV19 TGTGCCAGTAGTATAGACAGGGGGCAAACTGAAGCTTTCTTT CASSIDRGQTEAFF
TRBJ1-3 TRBD1 - 18 TRBV7-6 TGTGCCAGCAGCTTAGAACCGGGACAGGGTATTGTTGGAAACACCATATATTTT CASSLEPGQGIVGNTIYF
TRBJ2-1 TRBD2 - 16 TRBV7-3 TGTGCCAGCAGCGTGATAGCGGGGAGCTCCTACAATGAGCAGTTCTTC CASSVIAGSSYNEQFF
TRBJ2-2 TRBD1 once 17 TRBV10-3 TGTGCCATCAGCCGTGGACAGGGAGAGGGTGACACCGGGGAGCTGTTTTTT CAISRGQGEGDTGELFF
TRBJ2-1 - - 19 TRBV11-1 TGTGCCAGCAGCTTAGAGGGATTTAGCGGTTTAGGCTCCTACAATGAGCAGTTCTTC CASSLEGFSGLGSYNEQFF
TRBJ2-7 - - 13 TRBV30 TGTGCCTGGAGAGCTGGCCCAGGGGAGTGGCAGTACTTC CAWRAGPGEWQYF
TRBJ2-2 - - 12 TRBV7-2 TGTGCCAGCAGCTCCGACACCGGGGAGCTGTTTTTT CASSSDTGELFF
TRBJ1-1 - - 13 TRBV5-4 TGTGCCAGCAGCTTTTCTGTTAACACTGAAGCTTTCTTT CASSFSVNTEAFF
TRBJ2-7 TRBD1 few 15 TRBV4-1 TGCGCCAGCAGCCAAGCGGGACAGGGTTCCCACGAGCAGTACTTC CASSQAGQGSHEQYF
TRBJ2-7 - - 12 TRBV27 TGTGCCGGATGGAAAGGACAGTACGAGCAGTACTTC CAGWKGQYEQYF